This T cell receptor (beta chain) was identified during a study of CD8+ T cells in alopecia areata. This CDR3 is built from 16 residues. From germline, CDR1 is SGHDT and CDR2 YYEEEE. V gave up 3 bases and J gave up 7 bases; unmatched junction bases: 12. cDNA reverse transcribed from extracted RNA served as the sequencing template. Produced via immunoSEQ multiplex PCR; TCRdb's table is partial and in-frame only. The repertoire holds around 69,000 clones, with about three fifths as singletons. The chain carries TRBV5-6 and TRBJ1-5; 8 bases map to TRBD1. This TCR derives from a human donor with alopecia areata. Material: CD8+ T cells sorted from blood, obtained at week 0. CDR3 sequence (DNA): TGTGCCAGCAGCTCACAACAGGGGGAGTTCATCCAGCCCCAGCATTTT. It is translated as CASSSQQGEFIQPQHF.